This T cell receptor beta chain is drawn from a study of early T cells in non-severe SARS-CoV-2 infection. TCRdb passed the 5' RACE reads through MiXCR, listing each CDR3 protein once. The table includes approximately 100,000 distinct CDR3 sequences, 9.5% to 11% detected once. V was pared by 4 bases and J by 6 bases, with 5 bases of the junction left unmatched. Germline CDR1 LNHDA, CDR2 SQIVND (reference sequence). The CDR3 sequence is 13 residues long. This clonotype turned up a few times. This chain uses TRBV19 with TRBJ1-2, with TRBD1 matching 7 bases. The specimen sequenced was whole blood. The TCR originated in an adult who was a healthcare worker with PCR-confirmed SARS-CoV-2 infection or an uninfected control (not recorded which). CDR3 coding DNA: TGTGCCAGTAGTAAGGGGACAGTCGATGGCTACACCTTC. Translation: CASSKGTVDGYTF. Looking up the rest from reference TRBV19 and TRBJ1-2 gives the full variable domain: DGGITQSPKYLFRKEGQNVTLSCEQNLNHDAMYWYRQDPGQGLRLIYYSQIVNDFQKGDIAEGYSVSREKKESFPLTVTSAQKNPTAFYLCASSKGTVDGYTFGSGTRLTVV.